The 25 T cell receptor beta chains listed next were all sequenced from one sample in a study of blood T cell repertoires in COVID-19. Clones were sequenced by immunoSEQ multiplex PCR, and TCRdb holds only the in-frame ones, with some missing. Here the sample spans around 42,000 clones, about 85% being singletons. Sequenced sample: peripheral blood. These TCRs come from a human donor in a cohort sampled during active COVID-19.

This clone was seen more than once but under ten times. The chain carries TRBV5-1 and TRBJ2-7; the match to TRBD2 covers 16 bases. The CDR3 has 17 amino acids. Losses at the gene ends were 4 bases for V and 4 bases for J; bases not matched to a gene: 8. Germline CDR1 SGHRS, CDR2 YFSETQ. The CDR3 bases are TGCGCCAGCAGCCCGGGACTAGCGGGGGGGTTCCTTTACGAGCAGTACTTC. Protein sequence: CASSPGLAGGFLYEQYF.

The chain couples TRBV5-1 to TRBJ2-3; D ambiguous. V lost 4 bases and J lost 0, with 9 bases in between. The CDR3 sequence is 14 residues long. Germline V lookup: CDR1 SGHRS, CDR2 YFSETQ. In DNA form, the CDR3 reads TGCGCCAGCAGCGGCGGCTCTAGCACAGATACGCAGTATTTT. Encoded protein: CASSGGSSTDTQYF.

The CDR3 DNA follows: TGTGCCAGCAGCTCGCGGGGGAGCTCTGAAAAACTGTTTTTT. This encodes CASSSRGSSEKLFF. The rearrangement links TRBV7-9 to TRBJ1-4, with D maybe TRBD1 (5 bases). This CDR3 spans 14 amino acids. From germline, CDR1 is SEHNR and CDR2 FQNEAQ (reference sequence). Trimming left V 4 bases short and J 7 bases short, with 13 bases between.

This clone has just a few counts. CDR3 nucleotide sequence: TGTGCCTGGAGTCGGACCCACGACAGGAACACTGAAGCTTTCTTT. Translation gives CAWSRTHDRNTEAFF. V and J are TRBV30 and TRBJ1-1; the D gene is possibly TRBD1 (5 bases). This CDR3 spans 15 amino acids. Trimming took 2 bases from V and 1 from J, leaving 14 bases between them. Germline assignment: CDR1 GTSNPN and CDR2 SVGIG (reference sequence).

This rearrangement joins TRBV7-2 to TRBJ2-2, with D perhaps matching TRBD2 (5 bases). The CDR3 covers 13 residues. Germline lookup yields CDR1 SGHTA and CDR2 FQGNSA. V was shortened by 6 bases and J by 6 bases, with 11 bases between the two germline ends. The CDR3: CASRPGESGELFF. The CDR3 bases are TGTGCCAGCAGGCCTGGGGAGTCCGGGGAGCTGTTTTTT.

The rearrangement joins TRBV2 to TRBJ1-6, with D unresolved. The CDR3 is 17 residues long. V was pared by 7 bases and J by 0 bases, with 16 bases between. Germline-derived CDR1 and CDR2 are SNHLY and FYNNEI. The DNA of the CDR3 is TGTGCCAGCAACACTGGTCCCCGGAGCTCCTATAATTCACCCCTCCACTTT. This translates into CASNTGPRSSYNSPLHF.

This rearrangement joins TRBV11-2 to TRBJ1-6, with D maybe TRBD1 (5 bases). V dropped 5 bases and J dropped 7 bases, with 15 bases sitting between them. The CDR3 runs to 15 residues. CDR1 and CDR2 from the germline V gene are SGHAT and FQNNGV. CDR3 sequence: CASSPTTGENSPLHF. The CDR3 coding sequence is TGTGCCAGCAGCCCCACCACAGGAGAAAATTCACCCCTCCACTTT.

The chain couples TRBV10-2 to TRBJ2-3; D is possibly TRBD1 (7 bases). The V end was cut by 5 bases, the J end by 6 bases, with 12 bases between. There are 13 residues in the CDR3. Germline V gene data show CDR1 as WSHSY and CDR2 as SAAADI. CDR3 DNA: TGCGCCAGCAGTCAGACAGGGAGGGATACGCAGTATTTT. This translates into CASSQTGRDTQYF.

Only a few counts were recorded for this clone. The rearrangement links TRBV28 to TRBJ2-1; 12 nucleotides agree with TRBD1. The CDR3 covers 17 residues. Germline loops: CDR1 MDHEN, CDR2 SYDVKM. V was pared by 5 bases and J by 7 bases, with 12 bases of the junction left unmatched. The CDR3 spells CASSTRPRDRGPNEQFF. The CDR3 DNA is TGTGCCAGCAGTACCAGACCTCGGGACAGGGGGCCGAATGAGCAGTTCTTC.

The CDR3 spells CASTLVEDSSYEQYF. CDR3 nucleotide sequence: TGTGCCAGCACGTTAGTCGAGGACAGCTCCTACGAGCAGTACTTC. The rearrangement uses TRBV6-5 and TRBJ2-7; weak D call: TRBD1 (6 bases). With 7 bases removed from V and 0 bases from J, the gap between germline ends came to 16 bases. The germline V gene has CDR1 MNHEY and CDR2 SVGAGI. The CDR3 sequence is 15 residues long.

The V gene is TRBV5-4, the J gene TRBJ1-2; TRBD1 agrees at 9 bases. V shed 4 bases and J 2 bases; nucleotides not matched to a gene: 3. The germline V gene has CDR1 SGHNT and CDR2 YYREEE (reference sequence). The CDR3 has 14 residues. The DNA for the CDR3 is TGTGCCAGCAGCCCCGGGACAGGGAACTATGGCTACACCTTC. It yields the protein CASSPGTGNYGYTF.

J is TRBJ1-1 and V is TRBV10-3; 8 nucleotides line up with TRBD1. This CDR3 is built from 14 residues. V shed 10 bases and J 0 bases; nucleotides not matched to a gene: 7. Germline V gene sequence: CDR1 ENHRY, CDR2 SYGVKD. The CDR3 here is CATDRGEMNTEAFF. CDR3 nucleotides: TGTGCCACAGACAGGGGCGAAATGAACACTGAAGCTTTCTTT.

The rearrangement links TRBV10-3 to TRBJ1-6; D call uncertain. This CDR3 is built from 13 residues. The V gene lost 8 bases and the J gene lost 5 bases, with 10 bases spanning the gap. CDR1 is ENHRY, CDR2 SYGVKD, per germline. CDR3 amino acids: CAILGDHNSPLHF. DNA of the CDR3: TGTGCCATCCTAGGAGATCATAATTCACCCCTCCACTTT.

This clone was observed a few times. The CDR3 region has the DNA TGTGCCAGCAGTGAACGGTGGAATGAAAAACTGTTTTTT. Translation: CASSERWNEKLFF. The chain uses TRBV6-1 and TRBJ1-4; D ambiguous. Germline V CDR1 and CDR2: MNHNS, SASEGT. Trimming took off 2 bases at V and 5 bases at J, with 6 bases between the two ends. The CDR3 spans 13 residues.

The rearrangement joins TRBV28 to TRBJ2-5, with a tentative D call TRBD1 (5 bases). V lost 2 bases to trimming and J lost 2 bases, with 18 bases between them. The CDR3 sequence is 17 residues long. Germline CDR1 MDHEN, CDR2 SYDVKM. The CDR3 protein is CASSLIIRDKGQETQYF. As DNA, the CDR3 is TGTGCCAGCAGTTTAATAATCAGGGATAAGGGTCAAGAGACCCAGTACTTC. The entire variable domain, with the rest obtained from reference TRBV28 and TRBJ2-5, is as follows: DVKVTQSSRYLVKRTGEKVFLECVQDMDHENMFWYRQDPGLGLRLIYFSYDVKMKEKGDIPEGYSVSREKKERFSLILESASTNQTSMYLCASSLIIRDKGQETQYFGPGTRLLVL.

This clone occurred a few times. The CDR3 loop is CASSFTGETEAFF. CDR3 DNA: TGTGCCAGCAGTTTTACAGGGGAGACTGAAGCTTTCTTT. This chain uses TRBV6-5 with TRBJ1-1; TRBD1 matches at 7 bases. CDR3 length: 13 amino acids. Germline loops: CDR1 MNHEY, CDR2 SVGAGI. V was pared by 4 bases and J by 5 bases, with 4 bases of the junction left unmatched.

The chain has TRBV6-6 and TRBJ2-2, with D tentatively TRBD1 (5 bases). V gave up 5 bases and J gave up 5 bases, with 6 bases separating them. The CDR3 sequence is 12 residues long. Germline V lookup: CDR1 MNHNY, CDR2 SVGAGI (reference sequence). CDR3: CASSPGTGELFF. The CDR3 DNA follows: TGTGCCAGCAGTCCAGGGACCGGGGAGCTGTTTTTT.

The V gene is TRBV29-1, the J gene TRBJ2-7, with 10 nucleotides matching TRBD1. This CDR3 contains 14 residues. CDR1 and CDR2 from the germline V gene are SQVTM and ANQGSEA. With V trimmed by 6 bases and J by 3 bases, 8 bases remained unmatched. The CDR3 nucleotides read TGCAGCGTGTCCGGGACAGGGGACTTCTACGAGCAGTACTTC. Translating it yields CSVSGTGDFYEQYF.

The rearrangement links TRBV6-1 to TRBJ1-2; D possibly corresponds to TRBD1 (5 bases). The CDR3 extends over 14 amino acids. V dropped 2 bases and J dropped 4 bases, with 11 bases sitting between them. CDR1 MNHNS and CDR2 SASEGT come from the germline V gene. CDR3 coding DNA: TGTGCCAGCAGTGAAAGGAGGGGAGGCTATGGCTACACCTTC. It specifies CASSERRGGYGYTF.

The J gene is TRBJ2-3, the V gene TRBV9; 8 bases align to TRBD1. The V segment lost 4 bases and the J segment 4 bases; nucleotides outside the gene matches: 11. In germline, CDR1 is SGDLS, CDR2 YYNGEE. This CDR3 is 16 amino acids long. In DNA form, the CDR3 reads TGTGCCAGCAGCTCCTCCTGGACAGGGCGTGCAGATACGCAGTATTTT. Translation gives CASSSSWTGRADTQYF.

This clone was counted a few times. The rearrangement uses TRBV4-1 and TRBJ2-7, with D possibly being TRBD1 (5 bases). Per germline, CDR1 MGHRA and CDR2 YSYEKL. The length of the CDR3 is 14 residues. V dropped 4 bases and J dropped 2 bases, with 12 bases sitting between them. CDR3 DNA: TGCGCCAGCAGCCCCCAGCCCAGGGCCTACGAGCAGTACTTC. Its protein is CASSPQPRAYEQYF.

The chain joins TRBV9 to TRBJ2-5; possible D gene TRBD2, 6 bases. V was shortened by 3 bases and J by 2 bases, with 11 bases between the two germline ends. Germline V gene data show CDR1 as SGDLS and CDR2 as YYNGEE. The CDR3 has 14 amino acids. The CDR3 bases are TGTGCCAGCAGCGGGAGGGCACAGCAAGAGACCCAGTACTTC. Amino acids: CASSGRAQQETQYF.

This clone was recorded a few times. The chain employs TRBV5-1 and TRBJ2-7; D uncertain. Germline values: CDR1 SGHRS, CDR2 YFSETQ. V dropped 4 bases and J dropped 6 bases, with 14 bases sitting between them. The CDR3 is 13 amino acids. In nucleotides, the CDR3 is TGCGCCAGCAGCCCTCCTGGTACTCTCGAGCAGTACTTC. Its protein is CASSPPGTLEQYF.

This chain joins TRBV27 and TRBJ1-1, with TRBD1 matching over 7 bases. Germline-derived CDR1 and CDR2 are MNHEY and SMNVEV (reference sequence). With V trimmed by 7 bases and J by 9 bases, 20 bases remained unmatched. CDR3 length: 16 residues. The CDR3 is CASNPGGGGVRGKAFF. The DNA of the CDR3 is TGTGCCAGCAACCCTGGCGGAGGAGGGGTCAGGGGGAAAGCTTTCTTT.

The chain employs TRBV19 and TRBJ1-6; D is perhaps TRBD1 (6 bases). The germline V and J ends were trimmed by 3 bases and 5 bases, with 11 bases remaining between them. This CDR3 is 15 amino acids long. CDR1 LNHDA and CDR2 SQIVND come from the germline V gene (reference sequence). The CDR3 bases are TGTGCCAGTAGTATGGCACAGGGAGATAATTCACCCCTCCACTTT. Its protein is CASSMAQGDNSPLHF.